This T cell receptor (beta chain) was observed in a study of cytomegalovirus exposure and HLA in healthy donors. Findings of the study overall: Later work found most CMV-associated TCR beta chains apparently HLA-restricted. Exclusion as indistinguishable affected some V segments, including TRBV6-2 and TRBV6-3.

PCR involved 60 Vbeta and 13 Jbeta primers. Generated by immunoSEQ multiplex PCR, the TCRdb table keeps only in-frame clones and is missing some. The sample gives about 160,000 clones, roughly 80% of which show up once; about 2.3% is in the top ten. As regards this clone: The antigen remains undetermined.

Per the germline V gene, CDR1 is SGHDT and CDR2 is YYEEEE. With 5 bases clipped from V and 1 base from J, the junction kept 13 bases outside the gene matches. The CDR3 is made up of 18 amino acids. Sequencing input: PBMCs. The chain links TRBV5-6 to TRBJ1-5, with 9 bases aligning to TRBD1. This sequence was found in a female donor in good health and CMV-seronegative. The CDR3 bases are TGTGCCAGCAGTCGGACAGCCGACAGGGGGAGGAGCAATCAGCCCCAGCATTTT. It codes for CASSRTADRGRSNQPQHF.